Following are 2 T cell receptor beta chains from one sample sequenced in a study of T cell changes during pregnancy in multiple sclerosis. This table comes from immunoSEQ multiplex PCR, and its TCRdb copy is limited to in-frame clones, with some not included. The sample holds over 30,000 clones; 88% are singletons and the top ten take 1.2%. The sequences come from CD4+ T cells from peripheral blood mononuclear cells, collected before pregnancy. The receptors originated from a female donor with multiple sclerosis, enrolled in a pregnancy study.

The genes are TRBV6-5 and TRBJ2-7; 14 bases match TRBD2. J lost 2 bases, V lost 0 bases, and 0 bases had no gene match. The CDR3 totals 16 residues. From germline, CDR1 is MNHEY and CDR2 SVGAGI. DNA of the CDR3: TGTGCCAGCAGTTACTCGACTAGCGGGAGGGCCTACGAGCAGTACTTC. Amino acids: CASSYSTSGRAYEQYF.

V usage is TRBV25-1 and J usage is TRBJ2-1; TRBD2 agrees at 9 bases. The junction had 2 bases not matched to a gene; V was cut back by 7 bases and J by 4 bases. Germline V gene data show CDR1 as MGHDK and CDR2 as SYGVNS. The CDR3 is 13 amino acids. For the CDR3, the DNA is TGTGCCAGCAAGGGACTAGCTTACAATGAGCAGTTCTTC. Amino acids: CASKGLAYNEQFF.